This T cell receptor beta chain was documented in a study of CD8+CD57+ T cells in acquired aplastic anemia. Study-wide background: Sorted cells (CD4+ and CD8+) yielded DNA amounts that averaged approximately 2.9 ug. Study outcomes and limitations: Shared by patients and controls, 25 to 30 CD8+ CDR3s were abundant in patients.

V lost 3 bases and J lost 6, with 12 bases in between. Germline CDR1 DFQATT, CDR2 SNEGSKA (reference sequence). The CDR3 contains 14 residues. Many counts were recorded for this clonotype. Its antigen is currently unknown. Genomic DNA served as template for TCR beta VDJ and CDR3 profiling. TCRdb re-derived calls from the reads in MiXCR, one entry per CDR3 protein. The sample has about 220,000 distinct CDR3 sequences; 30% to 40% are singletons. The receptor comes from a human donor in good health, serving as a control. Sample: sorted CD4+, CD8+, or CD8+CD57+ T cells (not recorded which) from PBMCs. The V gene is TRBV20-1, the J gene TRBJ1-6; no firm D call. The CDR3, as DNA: TGCAGTGCTAGGGGTCAGGAGGCTAATTCACCCCTCCACTTT. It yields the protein CSARGQEANSPLHF.